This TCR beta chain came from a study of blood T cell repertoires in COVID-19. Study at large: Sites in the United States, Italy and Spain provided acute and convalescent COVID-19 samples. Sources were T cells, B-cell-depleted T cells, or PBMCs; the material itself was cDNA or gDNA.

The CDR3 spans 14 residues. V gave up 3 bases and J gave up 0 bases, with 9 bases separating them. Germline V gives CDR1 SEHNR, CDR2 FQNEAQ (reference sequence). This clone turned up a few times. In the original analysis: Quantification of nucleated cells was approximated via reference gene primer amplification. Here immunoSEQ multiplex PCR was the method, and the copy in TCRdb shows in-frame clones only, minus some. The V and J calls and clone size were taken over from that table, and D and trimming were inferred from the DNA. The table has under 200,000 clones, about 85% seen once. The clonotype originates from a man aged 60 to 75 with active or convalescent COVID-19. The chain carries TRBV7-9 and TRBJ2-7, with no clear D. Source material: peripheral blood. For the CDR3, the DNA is TGTGCCAGCAGCTTCACAACAGCCTCCTACGAGCAGTACTTC. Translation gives CASSFTTASYEQYF.